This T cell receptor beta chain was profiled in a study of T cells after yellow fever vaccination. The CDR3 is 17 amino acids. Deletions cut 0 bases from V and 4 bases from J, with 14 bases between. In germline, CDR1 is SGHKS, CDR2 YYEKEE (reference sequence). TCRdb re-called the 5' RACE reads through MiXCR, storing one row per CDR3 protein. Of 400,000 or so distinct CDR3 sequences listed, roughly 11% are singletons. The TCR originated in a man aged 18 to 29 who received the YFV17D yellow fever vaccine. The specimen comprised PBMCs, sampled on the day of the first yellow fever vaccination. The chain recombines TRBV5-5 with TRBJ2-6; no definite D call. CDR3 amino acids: CASSLVVSLHGANVLTF. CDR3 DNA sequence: TGTGCCAGCAGCTTGGTCGTTTCCCTACACGGGGCCAACGTCCTGACTTTC.